These 25 T cell receptor beta chains were all obtained from the same sample, sequenced in a study of T cell changes during pregnancy in multiple sclerosis. The assay was immunoSEQ multiplex PCR, and TCRdb's table has in-frame clones only and misses some. Of over 80,000 clones listed, just over 90% are singletons. The sequencing here drew on peripheral blood, taken in the second trimester of pregnancy. The source is a female donor in good health, enrolled as a control in a pregnancy study.

The chain links TRBV4-2 to TRBJ2-1; 7 bases align to TRBD2. The CDR3 loop spans 13 amino acids. Trimming cost V 8 bases and J 5 bases; bases outside gene matches: 6. The germline V gene has CDR1 LGHNA and CDR2 YNFKEQ. In DNA form, the CDR3 reads TGTGCCAGCTCCAGAGCGGGAAACAATGAGCAGTTCTTC. Translation gives CASSRAGNNEQFF.

J is TRBJ1-5 and V is TRBV19; D unclear. V dropped 5 bases and J dropped 4 bases, with 9 bases sitting between them. Germline V gene lookup returns CDR1 LNHDA and CDR2 SQIVND (reference sequence). CDR3 length: 13 residues. This chain's CDR3 is CASSLRGNQPQHF. The CDR3 nucleotides read TGTGCCAGTAGTTTACGGGGTAATCAGCCCCAGCATTTT.

This chain uses TRBV6-1 with TRBJ2-1; tentative D call: TRBD2 (6 bases). Germline V gene data show CDR1 as MNHNS and CDR2 as SASEGT. Trimming stripped 5 bases from V and 10 bases from J, with 9 bases between. CDR3 length: 11 amino acids. The DNA of the CDR3 is TGTGCCAGCAGTTGGAGGGAGGAGCAGTTCTTC. It yields the protein CASSWREEQFF.

A note on this clone: A junction end diverges from the germline sequence, so it may reflect a read error. The chain carries TRBV5-6 and TRBJ2-7, with D uncertain. Germline values: CDR1 SGHDT, CDR2 YYEEEE. The CDR3 loop spans 14 amino acids. The CDR3 DNA follows: TGTGCCAGCAGTTTGGACGCTAACTCCTACGAGCAGTACTTC. Its translation: CASSLDANSYEQYF. Combining the CDR3 with reference TRBV5-6 and TRBJ2-7 gives the whole variable domain DAGVTQSPTHLIKTRGQQVTLRCSPKSGHDTVSWYQQALGQGPQFIFQYYEEEERQRGNFPDRFSGHQFPNYSSELNVNALLLGDSALYLCASSLDANSYEQYFGPGTRLTVT.

V gene TRBV19 combines with J gene TRBJ1-3; D is unresolved. The length of the CDR3 is 15 residues. The germline V gene encodes CDR1 LNHDA and CDR2 SQIVND (reference sequence). With 4 bases removed from V and 0 bases from J, the gap between germline ends came to 10 bases. CDR3 protein: CASSTYRDSGNTIYF. CDR3 in DNA: TGTGCCAGTAGTACCTACAGAGACTCTGGAAACACCATATATTTT.

The rearrangement uses TRBV7-6 and TRBJ2-1, with TRBD1 identical over 7 bases. Trimming removed 1 base from V and 8 bases from J; junction bases left unmatched: 8. Germline V gives CDR1 SGHVS, CDR2 FNYEAQ. This CDR3 is built from 15 residues. The CDR3 region has the DNA TGTGCCAGCAGCTTAGAGTCTGGACAGGTGTATGAGCAGTTCTTC. Protein product: CASSLESGQVYEQFF.

This rearrangement joins TRBV18 to TRBJ1-6; D perhaps matches TRBD1 (6 bases). Trimming took 3 bases from V and 7 from J, leaving 13 bases between them. The CDR3 is made up of 15 amino acids. The germline CDR1 and CDR2 sequences are KGHSH and LQKENI. CDR3 in amino acids: CASSPNLQGNSPLHF. CDR3 DNA sequence: TGTGCCAGCTCACCTAATTTGCAGGGGAATTCACCCCTCCACTTT.

The chain employs TRBV4-3 and TRBJ1-6; 8 bases fit TRBD1. Trimming took 4 bases from V and 9 from J; bases not matched to a gene: 5. CDR1 and CDR2 (germline): LGHNA, YSLEER. This CDR3 region has 14 residues. The CDR3 region is CASSPGTGGSPLHF. Written as DNA, the CDR3 is TGCGCCAGCAGCCCTGGGACAGGAGGTTCACCCCTCCACTTT.

The chain uses TRBV15 and TRBJ1-1; TRBD1 aligns across 8 bases. Germline loops: CDR1 LNHNV, CDR2 YYDKDF (reference sequence). The V segment lost 2 bases and the J segment 1 base; nucleotides outside the gene matches: 3. CDR3 length: 15 amino acids. The CDR3 bases are TGTGCCACCAGCAGAATAGGGACAGGGAACACTGAAGCTTTCTTT. This gives the protein CATSRIGTGNTEAFF. Full variable domain (missing parts from reference TRBV15 and TRBJ1-1): DAMVIQNPRYQVTQFGKPVTLSCSQTLNHNVMYWYQQKSSQAPKLLFHYYDKDFNNEADTPDNFQSRRPNTSFCFLDIRSPGLGDTAMYLCATSRIGTGNTEAFFGQGTRLTVV.

The count of this clone is one. CDR3 DNA: TGTGCAAGTCCCCCCTTGGACAGCCCCTACGAGCAGTACTTC. Its protein product is CASPPLDSPYEQYF. The gene calls are TRBV12-2 and TRBJ2-7; no DNA check was done on the table's D call, TRBD1. TRBV12-2 is marked as a pseudogene. The CDR3 is made up of 14 amino acids.

The chain has TRBV19 and TRBJ1-6; TRBD1 is a possible D gene (5 bases). The CDR3 has 14 amino acids. Germline V gene lookup returns CDR1 LNHDA and CDR2 SQIVND (reference sequence). V shed 5 bases and J shed 10 bases, with 15 bases lying between them. CDR3 region: CASSAPGGRSPLHF. For the CDR3, the DNA is TGTGCCAGTAGTGCTCCGGGGGGACGATCACCCCTCCACTTT.

The J gene is TRBJ1-4, the V gene TRBV2, with 8 bases aligning to TRBD1. J lost 9 bases, V lost 5 bases, and 11 bases had no gene match. This CDR3 contains 15 residues. The germline V gene has CDR1 SNHLY and CDR2 FYNNEI. CDR3: CASSYGQGREKKLFF. As DNA, the CDR3 is TGTGCCAGCAGTTACGGACAGGGTAGGGAGAAAAAACTGTTTTTT.

The rearrangement joins TRBV7-9 to TRBJ1-5; D uncertain. The CDR3 totals 13 residues. Per germline, CDR1 SEHNR and CDR2 FQNEAQ (reference sequence). V was shortened by 0 bases and J by 4 bases, with 4 bases between the two germline ends. CDR3 residues: CASSLALNQPQHF. CDR3 coding DNA: TGTGCCAGCAGCTTAGCCCTAAATCAGCCCCAGCATTTT.

The V gene is TRBV27, the J gene TRBJ2-2; no reliable D call. Trimming removed 0 bases from V and 6 bases from J, with 2 bases in between. The V gene's germline CDR1 is MNHEY and CDR2 SMNVEV (reference sequence). This CDR3 comprises 12 residues. CDR3 sequence (DNA): TGTGCCAGCAGTTTATCCGCCGGGGAGCTGTTTTTT. This translates into CASSLSAGELFF.

The V call is TRBV5-1, the J call TRBJ2-7, with a weak D call TRBD1 (5 bases). Per germline, CDR1 SGHRS and CDR2 YFSETQ. The CDR3 covers 13 residues. Trimming left V 5 bases short and J 2 bases short, with 11 bases between. The CDR3: CASSPTEAYEQYF. The CDR3 nucleotides are TGCGCCAGCAGTCCGACAGAAGCCTACGAGCAGTACTTC.

The chain is built from TRBV9 and TRBJ2-2; TRBD2 matches 10 bases. CDR3 length: 15 residues. The V gene end was trimmed by 3 bases and the J gene end by 6 bases; junction bases not matched to a gene: 5. Per germline, CDR1 SGDLS and CDR2 YYNGEE. In DNA, the CDR3 is TGTGCCAGCAGCGCATCTAGCGGGAGACCCGGGGAGCTGTTTTTT. As protein: CASSASSGRPGELFF.

The chain couples TRBV9 to TRBJ1-3; possible D gene TRBD1, 5 bases. V lost 3 bases and J lost 0, with 13 bases in between. The CDR3 extends over 16 amino acids. Germline CDR1 and CDR2: SGDLS and YYNGEE. The CDR3 bases are TGTGCCAGCAGCGCCGGCGGGGGGAGCTCTGGAAACACCATATATTTT. The encoded protein is CASSAGGGSSGNTIYF. The entire variable domain, with the rest obtained from reference TRBV9 and TRBJ1-3, is as follows: DSGVTQTPKHLITATGQRVTLRCSPRSGDLSVYWYQQSLDQGLQFLIQYYNGEERAKGNILERFSAQQFPDLHSELNLSSLELGDSALYFCASSAGGGSSGNTIYFGEGSWLTVV.

The chain combines TRBV7-6 with TRBJ2-2; 7 bases are a match to TRBD2. The CDR3 has 15 amino acids. The ends lost 5 bases at V and 0 bases at J; junction bases unmatched: 3. The germline V gene has CDR1 SGHVS and CDR2 FNYEAQ. This CDR3 is CASSLGGSNTGELFF. The CDR3 DNA reads as TGTGCCAGCAGCCTGGGAGGGTCGAACACCGGGGAGCTGTTTTTT.

The chain is built from TRBV4-1 and TRBJ2-5; 8 nucleotides agree with TRBD1. The germline CDR1 and CDR2 sequences are MGHRA and YSYEKL. The CDR3 loop spans 15 amino acids. Trimming at V came to 0 bases and at J to 5 bases, leaving 5 bases not matched to a gene. The CDR3: CASSQDGTGAETQYF. For the CDR3, the DNA is TGCGCCAGCAGCCAAGACGGGACAGGCGCCGAGACCCAGTACTTC.

This clone was recorded once. V and J are TRBV5-8 and TRBJ2-7; D remains ambiguous. The germline V and J ends were trimmed by 5 bases and 5 bases, with 5 bases remaining between them. Germline loops: CDR1 SGHTS, CDR2 YDEGEE. The CDR3 totals 10 residues. The CDR3 DNA sequence: TGTGCCAGCAGTCAGGACGAGCAGTACTTC. Translating gives CASSQDEQYF.

The chain combines TRBV18 with TRBJ1-5; D is possibly TRBD1 (6 bases). The germline V gene has CDR1 KGHSH and CDR2 LQKENI. The CDR3 covers 14 residues. With 3 bases removed from V and 7 bases from J, the gap between germline ends came to 13 bases. The CDR3 reads CASSPSPGVQPQHF. CDR3 DNA sequence: TGTGCCAGCTCACCCTCTCCAGGGGTCCAGCCCCAGCATTTT.

V is TRBV29-1 and J is TRBJ2-7; possibly TRBD1 for D (5 bases). The CDR3 length is 13 residues. The germline gives CDR1 SQVTM, CDR2 ANQGSEA. V shed 6 bases and J shed 2 bases, with 14 bases lying between them. The CDR3 region has the DNA TGCAGCGTCGTACCGACAGCTGCCTACGAGCAGTACTTC. Its translation is CSVVPTAAYEQYF.

V gene TRBV15 combines with J gene TRBJ1-5, with unresolved D. Looked up from germline, CDR1 is LNHNV and CDR2 is YYDKDF (reference sequence). The CDR3 length is 16 residues. V gave up 5 bases and J gave up 1 base, with 15 bases separating them. CDR3 loop: CATSPRREGSNQPQHF. In nucleotides, the CDR3 is TGTGCCACCAGCCCCCGGAGGGAAGGGAGCAATCAGCCCCAGCATTTT.

The rearrangement uses TRBV11-2 and TRBJ2-7, with a possible D match to TRBD2 (5 bases). The CDR3 length is 15 residues. Germline CDR1 and CDR2: SGHAT and FQNNGV. Trimming stripped 5 bases from V and 0 bases from J, with 14 bases between. The CDR3 DNA reads TGTGCCAGCAGCCCCAGGACTGCAAGCTCCTACGAGCAGTACTTC. It codes for CASSPRTASSYEQYF.

The V call is TRBV19, the J call TRBJ2-7; D call uncertain. V was pared by 3 bases and J by 0 bases, with 12 bases between. This CDR3 has 15 residues. Germline loops: CDR1 LNHDA, CDR2 SQIVND (reference sequence). The CDR3, as DNA: TGTGCCAGTAGTATGTTCGGAAGGAGCTCCTACGAGCAGTACTTC. Encoded protein: CASSMFGRSSYEQYF.